This paragraph reports one T cell receptor beta chain. Its antigen is not identified. The data belong to a study of blood T cells in healthy people across ages. The authors ran a second PCR of 7 to 11 cycles using a sample-barcoded 5' primer and a J-beta primer mix. TCRdb processed the 5' RACE reads anew with MiXCR; each CDR3 protein has one entry. Among approximately 800,000 distinct CDR3 sequences listed, about 48% were seen once. V shed 5 bases and J shed 5 bases, with 16 bases lying between them. The CDR3 loop spans 14 amino acids. Germline V gene sequence: CDR1 MNHEY, CDR2 SVGAGI. Study-level results: From one million sequenced T cells, diversity estimates were lower bounds.

The genes are TRBV6-5 and TRBJ2-7, with D possibly matching TRBD2 (5 bases). Sequenced input: blood. This sequence was found in a man older than 75 in good health. CDR3 coding DNA: TGTGCCAGCAGTCCCGTGGCCGTGACTAACGAGCAGTACTTC. Encoded protein: CASSPVAVTNEQYF.